The TCR beta chain under discussion was sequenced for a study of control samples from healthy donors and cancer patients. Germline CDR1 SEHNR, CDR2 FQNEAQ (reference sequence). The CDR3 is 13 residues long. The V gene lost 2 bases and the J gene lost 0 bases, with 4 bases spanning the gap. Some clones are missing from TCRdb's copy, which holds only in-frame ones; the method was immunoSEQ multiplex PCR. The data contain tens of thousands of clones, roughly 90% of them seen just once; the ten biggest clones take up roughly 2%. This TCR was recovered from a woman in her sixties or seventies with head and neck cancer. The sample comprised PBMCs. The genes are TRBV7-9 and TRBJ1-1, with D unclear. As DNA, the CDR3 is TGTGCCAGCAGCTTAAACGTGAACACTGAAGCTTTCTTT. Encoded protein: CASSLNVNTEAFF.